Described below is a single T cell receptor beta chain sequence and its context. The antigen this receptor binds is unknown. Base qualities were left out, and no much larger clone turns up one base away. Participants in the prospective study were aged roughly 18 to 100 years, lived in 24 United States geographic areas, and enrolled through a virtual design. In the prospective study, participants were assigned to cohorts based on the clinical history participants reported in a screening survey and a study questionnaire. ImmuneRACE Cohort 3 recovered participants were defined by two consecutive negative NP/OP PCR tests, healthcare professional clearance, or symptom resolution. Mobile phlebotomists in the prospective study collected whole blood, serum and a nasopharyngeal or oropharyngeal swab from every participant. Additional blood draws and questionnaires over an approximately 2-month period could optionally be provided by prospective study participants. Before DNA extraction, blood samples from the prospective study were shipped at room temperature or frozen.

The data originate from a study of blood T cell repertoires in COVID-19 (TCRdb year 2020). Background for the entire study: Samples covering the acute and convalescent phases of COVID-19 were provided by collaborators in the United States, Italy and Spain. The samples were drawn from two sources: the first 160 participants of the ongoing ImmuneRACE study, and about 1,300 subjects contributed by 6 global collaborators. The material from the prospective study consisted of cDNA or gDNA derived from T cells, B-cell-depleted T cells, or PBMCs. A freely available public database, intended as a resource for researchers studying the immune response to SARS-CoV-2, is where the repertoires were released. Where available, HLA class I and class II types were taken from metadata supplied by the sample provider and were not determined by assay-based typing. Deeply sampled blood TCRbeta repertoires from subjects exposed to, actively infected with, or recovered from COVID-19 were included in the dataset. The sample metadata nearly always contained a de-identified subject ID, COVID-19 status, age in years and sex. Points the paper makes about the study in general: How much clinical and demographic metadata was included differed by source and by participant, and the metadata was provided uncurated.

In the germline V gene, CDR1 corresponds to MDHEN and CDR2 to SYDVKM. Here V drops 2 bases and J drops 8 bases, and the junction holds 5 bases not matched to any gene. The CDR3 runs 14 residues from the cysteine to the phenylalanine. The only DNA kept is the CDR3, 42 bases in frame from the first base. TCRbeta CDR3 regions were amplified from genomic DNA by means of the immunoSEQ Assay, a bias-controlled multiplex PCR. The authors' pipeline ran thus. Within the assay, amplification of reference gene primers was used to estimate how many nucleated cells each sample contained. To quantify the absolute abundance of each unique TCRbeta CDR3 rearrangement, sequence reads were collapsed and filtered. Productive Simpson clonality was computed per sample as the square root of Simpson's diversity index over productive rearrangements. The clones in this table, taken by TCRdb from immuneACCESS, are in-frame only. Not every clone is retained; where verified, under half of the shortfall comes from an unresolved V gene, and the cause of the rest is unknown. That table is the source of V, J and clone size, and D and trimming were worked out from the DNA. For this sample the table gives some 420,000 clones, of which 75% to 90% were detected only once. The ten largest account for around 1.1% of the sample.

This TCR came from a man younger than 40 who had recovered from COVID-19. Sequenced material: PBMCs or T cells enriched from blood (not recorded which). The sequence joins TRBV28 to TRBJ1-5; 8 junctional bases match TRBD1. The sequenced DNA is TGTGCCAGCAGTTTAGGACAGGGTATGGAGCCCCAGCATTTT. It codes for CASSLGQGMEPQHF.